This T cell receptor (beta chain) originates from a study of CD8+CD57+ T cells in acquired aplastic anemia. Study summary: Recorded DNA amounts for sorted CD4+ and CD8+ cells had an average of 3.2 ug. The study obtained around 10 million reads on average for CD4+ cells from healthy donors. Notes on the study in general: Patients shared some 29 CD8+ CDR3 sequences with controls. No significant patient-versus-control difference appeared in CD8+ Simpson's diversity.

Genomic DNA, the template, was used for profiling of the TCR beta VDJ and CDR3. TCRdb reanalysed the reads using MiXCR and keeps one entry per CDR3 protein. Among 50,000 to 70,000 distinct CDR3 sequences listed, 55% were seen once. This clonotype is classed as medium-sized (0.01 to 0.1%). What it binds is not known. Trimming left V 7 bases short and J 3 bases short, with 16 bases between. The CDR3 covers 15 residues. The germline gives CDR1 LNHDA, CDR2 SQIVND (reference sequence). The clonotype comes from a human donor in good health, serving as a control. The chain uses TRBV19 and TRBJ1-5; D unclear. What was sequenced was sorted CD4+, CD8+, or CD8+CD57+ T cells (not recorded which) from PBMCs. The CDR3: CASKYDHQINQPQHF. The CDR3 region has the DNA TGTGCCAGTAAGTACGATCATCAAATCAATCAGCCCCAGCATTTT.